This passage covers 15 T cell receptor beta chains from one sample sequenced in a study of T cells in Graves' hyperthyroidism and ophthalmopathy. TCR beta CDR3 regions were amplified from RNA transcripts. TCR CDR3 regions were first amplified by RT-PCR with HTBI primers. TCRdb fed the multiplex PCR reads into MiXCR, producing one record per CDR3 protein. The sample carries over 550,000 distinct CDR3 sequences, about a sixth recorded once. The sample consisted of blood. The receptors were sampled from a woman under 30 with Graves' hyperthyroidism.

This clonotype was detected many times. The chain carries TRBV28 and TRBJ2-7; D gene unclear. CDR1 MDHEN and CDR2 SYDVKM come from the germline V gene. This CDR3 is 12 amino acids long. V dropped 3 bases and J dropped 4 bases, with 7 bases sitting between them. The CDR3 spells CASSFLKYEQYF. DNA of the CDR3: TGTGCCAGCAGTTTTCTTAAATACGAGCAGTACTTC. The full variable domain, in which reference TRBV28 and TRBJ2-7 provide the parts outside the CDR3, is DVKVTQSSRYLVKRTGEKVFLECVQDMDHENMFWYRQDPGLGLRLIYFSYDVKMKEKGDIPEGYSVSREKKERFSLILESASTNQTSMYLCASSFLKYEQYFGPGTRLTVT.

V and J are TRBV27 and TRBJ2-7, with TRBD1 matching 10 bases. Unmatched junction bases numbered 14, after V lost 5 bases and J lost 4 bases. The CDR3 loop spans 17 amino acids. Germline lookup yields CDR1 MNHEY and CDR2 SMNVEV (reference sequence). The CDR3 coding sequence is TGTGCCAGCAGTCCTACAAGCTCCGGGACAGGGGCATACGAGCAGTACTTC. Amino acid sequence: CASSPTSSGTGAYEQYF.

The sample holds many counts of this clonotype. V gene TRBV20-1 combines with J gene TRBJ2-5; TRBD2 agrees at 9 bases. The J segment lost 3 bases and the V segment lost 7 bases, leaving 6 bases of the junction unmatched. The CDR3 covers 13 residues. Germline V gives CDR1 DFQATT, CDR2 SNEGSKA (reference sequence). The CDR3 coding sequence is TGCAGTGGCGGGCCTAGCGGGAAAGAGACCCAGTACTTC. It translates to CSGGPSGKETQYF.

In this sample, this clonotype turned up many times. V is TRBV15 and J is TRBJ2-3, with 8 bases lining up with TRBD2. V lost 2 bases, J lost 1 base, and 5 bases stayed unmatched. CDR3 size: 16 residues. Germline CDR1 and CDR2: LNHNV and YYDKDF (reference sequence). This CDR3 is CATSRSREGRTDTQYF. The CDR3 nucleotides read TGTGCCACCAGCAGATCTCGGGAGGGACGCACAGATACGCAGTATTTT.

Regarding this clonotype: One base away lies a much larger clone, so this may be a sequencing read error. This chain links TRBV6-1 with TRBJ2-5; D remains ambiguous. The CDR3 is 13 residues long. V gave up 2 bases and J gave up 4 bases, with 8 bases separating them. Germline-derived CDR1 and CDR2 are MNHNS and SASEGT. CDR3 amino acids: CASSEFGLETQYF. In DNA, the CDR3 is TGTGCCAGCAGTGAATTTGGGCTAGAGACCCAGTACTTC.

This clonotype appeared a few times. The genes are TRBV27 and TRBJ1-6; the match to TRBD1 covers 8 bases. V trimming: 5 bases; J trimming: 0 bases; junction bases outside the gene matches: 9. The CDR3 is made up of 18 amino acids. Germline CDR1 is MNHEY and CDR2 is SMNVEV (reference sequence). The CDR3 loop is CASSGRSGGLSYNSPLHF. The DNA for the CDR3 is TGTGCCAGCAGTGGACGCTCAGGGGGCCTCTCCTATAATTCACCCCTCCACTTT.

The V call is TRBV5-4, the J call TRBJ2-7; 7 nucleotides match TRBD1. CDR3 size: 13 residues. V trimming: 5 bases; J trimming: 2 bases; junction bases outside the gene matches: 4. The germline V gene encodes CDR1 SGHNT and CDR2 YYREEE (reference sequence). The CDR3 sequence is CASRPGGAYEQYF. The CDR3 DNA is TGTGCCAGCAGGCCAGGGGGTGCCTACGAGCAGTACTTC.

At least ten counts were recorded for this clonotype. The chain couples TRBV7-2 to TRBJ2-2, with D unclear. Per the germline V gene, CDR1 is SGHTA and CDR2 is FQGNSA. The CDR3 length is 16 residues. V lost 0 bases, J lost 1 base, and 9 bases lay in between. The CDR3 coding sequence is TGTGCCAGCAGCTTAGCGCTCGGCCTGAACACCGGGGAGCTGTTTTTT. It yields the protein CASSLALGLNTGELFF.

This clonotype was detected many times. The chain couples TRBV2 to TRBJ1-1, with a tentative D call TRBD1 (6 bases). This CDR3 has 13 residues. Germline V CDR1 and CDR2: SNHLY, FYNNEI. The V end lost 5 bases, the J end lost 1 base, and 8 bases lay between the germline ends. The CDR3 sequence: CASSMTGNTEAFF. The CDR3 coding sequence is TGTGCCAGCAGTATGACAGGGAACACTGAAGCTTTCTTT.

The chain combines TRBV5-1 with TRBJ2-7; TRBD1 aligns across 8 bases. Germline assignment: CDR1 SGHRS and CDR2 YFSETQ. The ends lost 4 bases at V and 2 bases at J; junction bases unmatched: 14. The CDR3 is 17 amino acids. The CDR3 here is CASSPGTGSGRAYEQYF. In DNA form, the CDR3 reads TGCGCCAGCAGCCCCGGGACAGGATCGGGAAGGGCCTACGAGCAGTACTTC.

V and J are TRBV19 and TRBJ2-1, with D perhaps TRBD2 (6 bases). This CDR3 region has 14 residues. Trimming pared 6 bases from V and 5 bases from J, leaving 14 bases between. CDR1 is LNHDA, CDR2 SQIVND, per germline (reference sequence). Here the CDR3 reads CASSIGGWDNEQFF. The CDR3 DNA sequence: TGTGCCAGTAGCATCGGGGGTTGGGACAATGAGCAGTTCTTC.

This clonotype came up many times. Compared with germline, one end of the junction differs, possibly owing to a read error. V and J are TRBV12-3 or TRBV12-4 and TRBJ2-7; possibly TRBD1 for D (5 bases). The length of the CDR3 is 14 residues. CDR3 loop: CASRLGHFSYEQYF. The CDR3 bases are TGTGCCAGCAGATTAGGACATTTCTCCTACGAGCAGTACTTC.

This clonotype was recorded a few times. This chain uses TRBV6-1 with TRBJ2-1, with TRBD2 matching over 7 bases. Germline CDR1 reads MNHNS; CDR2 reads SASEGT. The CDR3 runs 15 residues. V lost 4 bases and J lost 7; bases outside the gene matches: 10. CDR3 protein: CASSVAGDRWNEQFF. The CDR3 DNA follows: TGTGCCAGCAGTGTGGCGGGAGATCGGTGGAATGAGCAGTTCTTC.

This clonotype was observed many times. This chain joins TRBV6-1 and TRBJ2-6; D uncertain. This CDR3 spans 15 amino acids. V lost 1 base and J 3 bases, leaving 7 bases between the germline ends. Germline V gene data show CDR1 as MNHNS and CDR2 as SASEGT. The CDR3 protein is CASSEESGGANVLTF. Written as DNA, the CDR3 is TGTGCCAGCAGTGAAGAGTCAGGTGGGGCCAACGTCCTGACTTTC.

This clonotype was counted between two and nine times. The chain uses TRBV4-1 and TRBJ2-7; tentatively, D is TRBD1 (5 bases). This CDR3 has 13 amino acids. V shed 4 bases and J shed 3 bases, with 10 bases lying between them. Germline lookup yields CDR1 MGHRA and CDR2 YSYEKL. The CDR3 bases are TGCGCCAGCAGCCCAATAGGGGACTACGAGCAGTACTTC. It specifies CASSPIGDYEQYF.